These 30 T cell receptor beta chains came from one sample sequenced in a study of blood T cell repertoires in COVID-19. Some clones are missing from TCRdb's copy, which holds only in-frame ones; the method was immunoSEQ multiplex PCR. The sample lists some 130,000 clones; 70% to 90% were seen once. The specimen sequenced was peripheral blood. All receptors derive from a man in his fifties or sixties with acute or convalescent COVID-19.

Only a few counts were recorded for this clone. The chain carries TRBV9 and TRBJ1-2; D remains ambiguous. V lost 4 bases to trimming and J lost 5 bases, with 12 bases between them. Germline-derived CDR1 and CDR2 are SGDLS and YYNGEE. The CDR3 has 13 amino acids. The CDR3 reads CASSLGDTYGYTF. The CDR3 DNA follows: TGTGCCAGCAGCCTGGGAGATACTTATGGCTACACCTTC.

This chain links TRBV29-1 with TRBJ2-3; 7 nucleotides agree with TRBD2. This CDR3 spans 12 amino acids. In germline, CDR1 is SQVTM, CDR2 ANQGSEA. V lost 5 bases to trimming and J lost 4 bases; unmatched junction nucleotides: 3. The CDR3 sequence: CSVWGGSDTQYF. The CDR3 DNA sequence: TGCAGCGTTTGGGGGGGTTCAGATACGCAGTATTTT.

This clone was seen more than once but under ten times. The CDR3 here is CASSLARFGGNSPLHF. The CDR3 nucleotides read TGTGCCAGCAGCTTAGCGCGTTTTGGGGGGAATTCACCCCTCCACTTT. This chain connects TRBV7-9 to TRBJ1-6; tentatively, D is TRBD1 (5 bases). Germline V gene sequence: CDR1 SEHNR, CDR2 FQNEAQ (reference sequence). The CDR3 sequence is 16 residues long. The V end lost 0 bases, the J end lost 7 bases, and 13 bases lay between the germline ends. The variable domain in full, completed from reference TRBV7-9 and TRBJ1-6, reads DTGVSQNPRHKITKRGQNVTFRCDPISEHNRLYWYRQTLGQGPEFLTYFQNEAQLEKSRLLSDRFSAERPKGSFSTLEIQRTEQGDSAMYLCASSLARFGGNSPLHFGNGTRLTVT.

This sequence joins TRBV30 and TRBJ1-2; 8 bases line up with TRBD1. The V and J ends lost 8 bases and 2 bases, in that order; junction bases with no gene match: 4. This CDR3 comprises 12 residues. Per the germline V gene, CDR1 is GTSNPN and CDR2 is SVGIG (reference sequence). The chain's CDR3 is CAVDRGNYGYTF. As DNA, the CDR3 is TGTGCCGTCGACAGGGGAAACTATGGCTACACCTTC.

The chain carries TRBV2 and TRBJ1-1; tentative D call: TRBD1 (5 bases). CDR3 length: 14 amino acids. Deletions cut 6 bases from V and 7 bases from J, with 18 bases between. Germline assignment: CDR1 SNHLY and CDR2 FYNNEI. The CDR3 DNA reads as TGTGCCAGCAGCACCCTATCAGGGCGAAATGAAGCTTTCTTT. This gives the protein CASSTLSGRNEAFF.

About this clone itself: At one end the junction does not follow the germline gene, possibly because of a read error. This CDR3 is CASSPSTSGRPSDNEQFF. CDR3 in DNA: TGTGCCAGCAGCCCTTCGACTAGCGGGAGGCCCTCCGACAATGAGCAGTTCTTC. The chain recombines TRBV7-6 with TRBJ2-1, with TRBD2 matching 13 bases. There are 18 residues in the CDR3. Germline lookup yields CDR1 SGHVS and CDR2 FNYEAQ.

This clone was seen only once. The CDR3 sequence: CATSDFREQPGYTF. In nucleotides, the CDR3 is TGTGCCACCAGTGATTTTCGGGAACAGCCCGGCTACACCTTC. This sequence joins TRBV24-1 and TRBJ1-2; D remains unclear. Germline assignment: CDR1 KGHDR and CDR2 SFDVKD. This CDR3 has 14 amino acids. Deletions cut 1 base from V and 8 bases from J, with 13 bases between.

This rearrangement joins TRBV24-1 to TRBJ2-5; the D gene is possibly TRBD2 (5 bases). V shed 2 bases and J shed 4 bases, with 16 bases lying between them. Germline CDR1 reads KGHDR; CDR2 reads SFDVKD. The CDR3 totals 16 residues. The DNA for the CDR3 is TGTGCCACCAGTGATTCCGGGCTTGGCGGAGGAGAGACCCAGTACTTC. Translated, it gives CATSDSGLGGGETQYF.

Here the CDR3 DNA reads TGTGCCAGCAGCCCTCAGGGGTACCCTAATGGCTACACCTTC. It encodes CASSPQGYPNGYTF. V is TRBV5-5 and J is TRBJ1-2, with D tentatively TRBD1 (6 bases). The CDR3 loop spans 14 amino acids. CDR1 and CDR2 from the germline V gene are SGHKS and YYEKEE (reference sequence). The ends were cut back, 4 bases at V and 6 bases at J, with 16 bases in the middle.

The rearrangement uses TRBV7-9 and TRBJ2-7, with D possibly being TRBD1 (7 bases). The CDR3 has 14 residues. Germline CDR1 reads SEHNR; CDR2 reads FQNEAQ (reference sequence). Trimming pared 3 bases from V and 4 bases from J, leaving 13 bases between. CDR3 coding DNA: TGTGCCAGCAGCTTCCAGGGGGGAATTTACGAGCAGTACTTC. It is translated as CASSFQGGIYEQYF.

The CDR3 bases are TGCAGCGTCCTGACAGGGGGCGATGAAAAACTGTTTTTT. Its protein is CSVLTGGDEKLFF. The rearrangement joins TRBV29-1 to TRBJ1-4; 10 bases are shared with TRBD1. CDR3 length: 13 residues. Looked up from germline, CDR1 is SQVTM and CDR2 is ANQGSEA. V lost 6 bases to trimming and J lost 6 bases; unmatched junction nucleotides: 4.

V usage is TRBV5-4 and J usage is TRBJ2-4; D may be TRBD1 (5 bases). There are 13 residues in the CDR3. Trimming pared 5 bases from V and 3 bases from J, leaving 9 bases between. CDR1 SGHNT and CDR2 YYREEE come from the germline V gene (reference sequence). CDR3: CASSFGHKNIQYF. Here the CDR3 DNA reads TGTGCCAGCAGTTTCGGACACAAAAACATTCAGTACTTC.

V gene TRBV5-4 combines with J gene TRBJ2-5, with TRBD1 matching over 9 bases. This CDR3 is 14 amino acids long. The germline CDR1 and CDR2 sequences are SGHNT and YYREEE (reference sequence). V was clipped by 3 bases and J by 5 bases; unmatched bases: 5. This CDR3 reads CASSSYRGRETQYF. The DNA for the CDR3 is TGTGCCAGCAGCTCGTACAGGGGGCGTGAGACCCAGTACTTC.

This chain joins TRBV7-2 and TRBJ2-3, with D perhaps matching TRBD1 (6 bases). Germline loops: CDR1 SGHTA, CDR2 FQGNSA. The germline V and J ends were trimmed by 0 bases and 2 bases, with 9 bases remaining between them. The CDR3 is 15 residues long. The DNA of the CDR3 is TGTGCCAGCAGCTTAGCGGGACACCACACAGATACGCAGTATTTT. It translates to CASSLAGHHTDTQYF.

The chain has TRBV14 and TRBJ1-4; no clear D gene. The CDR3 contains 11 residues. Germline assignment: CDR1 SGHDN and CDR2 FVKESK. V was clipped by 4 bases and J by 14 bases, with 11 bases between them. CDR3 nucleotide sequence: TGTGCCAGCAGCCCGGGTAGAGTTCTGTTTTTT. Residues: CASSPGRVLFF. The variable domain in full, with the rest retrieved from reference TRBV14 and TRBJ1-4, is EAGVTQFPSHSVIEKGQTVTLRCDPISGHDNLYWYRRVMGKEIKFLLHFVKESKQDESGMPNNRFLAERTGGTYSTLKVQPAELEDSGVYFCASSPGRVLFFGSGTQLSVL.

This chain uses TRBV12-3 or TRBV12-4 with TRBJ1-6; D is unclear. The CDR3 length is 13 residues. Deletions cut 5 bases from V and 14 bases from J, with 16 bases between. This CDR3 is CASSLYRGRALHF. The CDR3 DNA follows: TGTGCCAGCAGTCTCTACCGGGGAAGGGCCCTCCACTTT.

This clone was seen once. J is TRBJ2-4 and V is TRBV6-5; 7 positions agree with TRBD1. The CDR3 length is 15 residues. After removal of 0 bases from V and 6 bases from J, the junction contained 5 bases not matched to a gene. From germline, CDR1 is MNHEY and CDR2 SVGAGI. The CDR3 sequence: CASSYSGQSSNIQYF. The CDR3, as DNA: TGTGCCAGCAGTTACTCGGGACAGAGCTCAAACATTCAGTACTTC.

V usage is TRBV5-4 and J usage is TRBJ2-2, with 7 bases matching TRBD1. V lost 4 bases to trimming and J lost 6 bases; unmatched junction nucleotides: 6. Germline V gene sequence: CDR1 SGHNT, CDR2 YYREEE (reference sequence). The CDR3 consists of 14 residues. The CDR3 protein is CASSEKGGAGELFF. CDR3 bases: TGTGCCAGCAGCGAAAAAGGGGGCGCCGGGGAGCTGTTTTTT.

CDR3 DNA: TGTGCCAGCAGCAAAGAGGGGCCGATCTGCGGTGGCTACACCTTC. Translating gives CASSKEGPICGGYTF. V usage is TRBV21-1 and J usage is TRBJ1-2; TRBD1 is the table's D call, not checked against the DNA. TRBV21-1 is labeled a pseudogene. This CDR3 has 15 amino acids.

The chain is built from TRBV3-1 (or the pseudogene TRBV3-2) and TRBJ1-4; weak D call: TRBD1 (6 bases). Deletions cut 4 bases from V and 7 bases from J, with 16 bases between. The CDR3 is 15 amino acids. Germline V gene lookup returns CDR1 LGHDT and CDR2 YNNKEL (reference sequence). DNA for the CDR3: TGTGCCAGCAGCCCTCGGGGAGGGGGTGGTGAAAAACTGTTTTTT. Protein: CASSPRGGGGEKLFF.

V and J are TRBV2 and TRBJ2-2; 9 bases align to TRBD2. The CDR3 extends over 16 amino acids. With 0 bases clipped from V and 8 bases from J, the junction kept 7 bases outside the gene matches. CDR1 and CDR2 from the germline V gene are SNHLY and FYNNEI. The CDR3: CASSEALAGWQGELFF. The CDR3 DNA sequence: TGTGCCAGCAGTGAAGCGCTAGCGGGGTGGCAGGGGGAGCTGTTTTTT.

The genes are TRBV18 and TRBJ1-2, with TRBD1 identical over 10 bases. CDR1 is KGHSH and CDR2 is LQKENI in the germline V gene. J lost 7 bases, V lost 3 bases, and 5 bases had no gene match. The CDR3 extends over 14 amino acids. The CDR3 protein is CASSPGQGLGGYTF. DNA for the CDR3: TGTGCCAGCTCACCGGGACAGGGGCTTGGTGGCTACACCTTC.

This chain connects TRBV5-6 to TRBJ1-4, with 8 bases identical to TRBD1. The CDR3 covers 16 residues. The junction had 4 bases not matched to a gene; V was cut back by 2 bases and J by 1 base. Germline V gene sequence: CDR1 SGHDT, CDR2 YYEEEE. CDR3 coding DNA: TGTGCCAGCAGCTTAGAGACAGGGGTAACTAATGAAAAACTGTTTTTT. Protein product: CASSLETGVTNEKLFF.

The chain links TRBV28 to TRBJ2-1; the D gene is possibly TRBD1 (5 bases). Deletions cut 7 bases from V and 7 bases from J, with 20 bases between. The CDR3 has 15 amino acids. Germline CDR1 is MDHEN and CDR2 is SYDVKM. The CDR3, as DNA: TGTGCCAGCACCCGTTTGGGTACAGGCTTTAATGAGCAGTTCTTC. Protein product: CASTRLGTGFNEQFF. The full variable domain, completed using reference TRBV28 and TRBJ2-1, is DVKVTQSSRYLVKRTGEKVFLECVQDMDHENMFWYRQDPGLGLRLIYFSYDVKMKEKGDIPEGYSVSREKKERFSLILESASTNQTSMYLCASTRLGTGFNEQFFGPGTRLTVL.

V is TRBV4-1 and J is TRBJ2-2; TRBD1 is a possible D gene (5 bases). Germline V gene sequence: CDR1 MGHRA, CDR2 YSYEKL. The CDR3 is 17 residues long. Trimming shortened V by 4 bases and J by 0 bases, and 15 bases separated the two germline ends. The CDR3 spells CASSPFLLGANTGELFF. The CDR3 DNA follows: TGCGCCAGCAGCCCGTTCCTTTTAGGGGCGAACACCGGGGAGCTGTTTTTT.

The genes are TRBV4-2 and TRBJ2-2, with 7 nucleotides matching TRBD1. Germline V CDR1 and CDR2: LGHNA, YNFKEQ. Losses at the gene ends were 4 bases for V and 3 bases for J; bases not matched to a gene: 5. This CDR3 contains 15 residues. The CDR3 DNA is TGTGCCAGCAGCCGCGAGGGGGCGGACACCGGGGAGCTGTTTTTT. Protein sequence: CASSREGADTGELFF.

The chain uses TRBV7-9 and TRBJ2-1, with D tentatively TRBD2 (7 bases). Trimming shortened V by 5 bases and J by 9 bases, and 17 bases separated the two germline ends. This CDR3 has 14 amino acids. CDR1 is SEHNR, CDR2 FQNEAQ, per germline (reference sequence). The CDR3 protein is CASSPRGGFSEQFF. Written as DNA, the CDR3 is TGTGCCAGCAGCCCGAGGGGGGGTTTCTCTGAGCAGTTCTTC.

The V and J genes are TRBV28 and TRBJ1-5, with TRBD1 matching over 7 bases. Looked up from germline, CDR1 is MDHEN and CDR2 is SYDVKM. The V and J ends lost 6 bases and 5 bases, in that order; junction bases with no gene match: 7. The CDR3 sequence is 14 residues long. CDR3 DNA sequence: TGTGCCAGCAGCCGGGACAGTACTTATCAGCCCCAGCATTTT. As protein: CASSRDSTYQPQHF.

The V gene is TRBV7-9, the J gene TRBJ2-1; D is possibly TRBD2 (5 bases). V was cut by 1 base and J by 10 bases, with 8 bases left in between. The CDR3 loop spans 12 amino acids. Germline CDR1 and CDR2: SEHNR and FQNEAQ (reference sequence). CDR3 bases: TGTGCCAGCAGCTTAGTGTCGGGGGAGCAGTTCTTC. This translates into CASSLVSGEQFF.

The chain recombines TRBV6-5 with TRBJ2-4, with 10 bases fitting TRBD1. The germline V gene has CDR1 MNHEY and CDR2 SVGAGI. CDR3 length equals 13 residues. The J segment lost 7 bases and the V segment lost 6 bases, leaving 3 bases of the junction unmatched. CDR3 loop: CASRSGQGNIQYF. The CDR3, as DNA: TGTGCCAGCAGGTCGGGACAGGGGAACATTCAGTACTTC.